Listed below are T cell receptor beta chains from one sample, sequenced in a study of human T cells and chemical hapten exposure. One entry per CDR3 protein, called by TCRdb with MiXCR from the RACE reads. Of 120,000 or so distinct CDR3 sequences detected, around 13% appear once; the ten largest clones hold roughly 0.92%. The sequenced sample was whole blood, obtained in connection with sensitization to the hapten diphenylcyclopropenone (DPC). These receptor sequences come from a man aged 18 to 35 with alopecia areata. Some clones in this sample may be carry-over from other donors' samples. The CDR3 runs from the conserved cysteine through the conserved F or W. Fields, in order: J gene, D gene, V gene, clone size, CDR3 protein, CDR3 DNA. The D gene is left open where the match is weak. Size is stated for part of the rows, as once, few or many counts, or as a class when the clone is expanded.

J: TRBJ1-3; D: .; V: TRBV29-1; size: .; CDR3: CSGSTGFSGNTIYF; DNA: TGCAGCGGATCAACAGGGTTCTCTGGAAACACCATATATTTT
J: TRBJ2-1; D: .; V: TRBV7-8; size: few; CDR3: CASSAADSTSEQFF; DNA: TGTGCCAGCAGCGCAGCGGATTCGACTTCTGAGCAGTTCTTC
J: TRBJ1-3; D: TRBD1; V: TRBV2; size: .; CDR3: CASVKDRGGNTIYF; DNA: TGTGCCAGCGTAAAGGACAGGGGAGGAAACACCATATATTTT
J: TRBJ2-7; D: .; V: TRBV6-1; size: few; CDR3: CASILIEGHEQYF; DNA: TGTGCCAGCATTTTAATTGAGGGTCACGAGCAGTACTTC
J: TRBJ2-3; D: .; V: TRBV29-1; size: .; CDR3: CSVTDGPVQYF; DNA: TGCAGCGTGACTGACGGACCGGTGCAGTATTTT
J: TRBJ1-1; D: .; V: TRBV28; size: many; CDR3: CASRDREAFF; DNA: TGTGCCAGCAGAGACAGGGAAGCTTTCTTT
J: TRBJ2-5; D: .; V: TRBV29-1; size: .; CDR3: CSVEIGSETQYF; DNA: TGCAGCGTTGAAATAGGGTCGGAGACCCAGTACTTC
J: TRBJ2-3; D: .; V: TRBV4-1; size: few; CDR3: CASSNGLSDTQYF; DNA: TGCGCCAGCAGCAACGGACTATCAGATACGCAGTATTTT
J: TRBJ1-2; D: TRBD1; V: TRBV28; size: many; CDR3: CASSPFDRALNYGYTF; DNA: TGTGCCAGCAGTCCATTTGACAGGGCCCTTAACTATGGCTACACCTTC
J: TRBJ1-2; D: TRBD1; V: TRBV28; size: few; CDR3: CASSTYRGDYGYTF; DNA: TGTGCCAGCAGTACCTACAGGGGAGACTATGGCTACACCTTC
J: TRBJ2-7; D: .; V: TRBV4-1; size: .; CDR3: CASSQAGTSSYEQYF; DNA: TGCGCCAGCAGCCAAGCAGGAACCTCCTCCTACGAGCAGTACTTC
J: TRBJ2-5; D: TRBD2; V: TRBV6-1; size: .; CDR3: CASSEQGGGTQYF; DNA: TGTGCCAGCAGTGAACAGGGCGGGGGGACCCAGTACTTC
J: TRBJ2-7; D: .; V: TRBV28; size: many; CDR3: CASSRSEQYF; DNA: TGTGCCAGCAGCCGCTCCGAGCAGTACTTC
J: TRBJ2-5; D: TRBD2; V: TRBV29-1; size: many; CDR3: CSVEGTSGEETQYF; DNA: TGCAGCGTTGAGGGGACTAGCGGGGAAGAGACCCAGTACTTC
J: TRBJ1-1; D: .; V: TRBV27; size: .; CDR3: CASSTITNTEAFF; DNA: TGTGCCAGCAGTACCATAACGAACACTGAAGCTTTCTTT
J: TRBJ2-3; D: .; V: TRBV6-2/TRBV6-3; size: few; CDR3: CASKKSSINTQYF; DNA: TGTGCCAGCAAGAAGAGTAGTATAAATACGCAGTATTTT
J: TRBJ2-1; D: TRBD1; V: TRBV6-2/TRBV6-3; size: many; CDR3: CASSYSGQTYNEQFF; DNA: TGTGCCAGCAGTTATTCGGGACAGACTTACAATGAGCAGTTCTTC
J: TRBJ2-2; D: TRBD2; V: TRBV7-3; size: many; CDR3: CASSLKVLAGSTGELFF; DNA: TGTGCCAGCAGCTTAAAAGTTTTAGCGGGGAGCACCGGGGAGCTGTTTTTT
J: TRBJ2-5; D: .; V: TRBV4-1; size: .; CDR3: CASSQDPWDKSLQETQYF; DNA: TGCGCCAGCAGCCAAGATCCTTGGGACAAAAGCCTCCAAGAGACCCAGTACTTC
J: TRBJ2-3; D: .; V: TRBV4-3; size: .; CDR3: CASSHASGTSDTQYF; DNA: TGCGCCAGCAGCCACGCGTCCGGGACCTCAGATACGCAGTATTTT
J: TRBJ1-1; D: TRBD1; V: TRBV5-1; size: .; CDR3: CASSRGTEDTEAFF; DNA: TGCGCCAGCAGCCGTGGGACAGAAGACACTGAAGCTTTCTTT
J: TRBJ1-2; D: .; V: TRBV12-3/TRBV12-4; size: few; CDR3: CASREGQNYGYTF; DNA: TGTGCCAGCAGGGAAGGACAGAACTATGGCTACACCTTC
J: TRBJ2-1; D: .; V: TRBV5-1; size: .; CDR3: CASSYQGSSYNEQFF; DNA: TGCGCCAGCAGCTACCAGGGCAGTTCCTACAATGAGCAGTTCTTC
J: TRBJ2-7; D: TRBD1; V: TRBV18; size: .; CDR3: CASSPNTYWTGYLYEQYF; DNA: TGTGCCAGCTCACCTAACACGTATTGGACAGGCTATCTCTACGAGCAGTACTTC
J: TRBJ2-7; D: TRBD2; V: TRBV28; size: few; CDR3: CASSLSSGGEKSSYEQYF; DNA: TGTGCCAGCAGTTTGTCCAGCGGGGGCGAAAAGAGCTCCTACGAGCAGTACTTC
J: TRBJ1-2; D: .; V: TRBV28; size: few; CDR3: CASSSGHLYGYTF; DNA: TGTGCCAGCAGTTCTGGACATCTCTATGGCTACACCTTC
J: TRBJ1-2; D: TRBD1; V: TRBV2; size: many; CDR3: CASGTGGNYGYTF; DNA: TGTGCCAGCGGGACAGGGGGTAACTATGGCTACACCTTC
J: TRBJ2-2; D: TRBD1; V: TRBV12-3/TRBV12-4; size: .; CDR3: CASSSPGQGAYGELFF; DNA: TGTGCCAGCAGCTCTCCGGGACAGGGGGCTTACGGGGAGCTGTTTTTT
J: TRBJ2-3; D: .; V: TRBV20-1; size: .; CDR3: CSARDRGKIAQYF; DNA: TGCAGTGCTAGAGATCGGGGCAAAATAGCGCAGTATTTT
J: TRBJ1-4; D: .; V: TRBV9; size: few; CDR3: CASSVGQENEKLFF; DNA: TGTGCCAGCAGCGTAGGGCAAGAGAATGAAAAACTGTTTTTT
J: TRBJ2-3; D: .; V: TRBV7-2; size: .; CDR3: CASSPRRTSRSTDTQYF; DNA: TGTGCCAGCAGCCCACGACGAACTAGCCGAAGCACAGATACGCAGTATTTT
J: TRBJ2-1; D: .; V: TRBV7-8; size: .; CDR3: CASSWGGGLYNEQFF; DNA: TGTGCCAGCAGCTGGGGAGGGGGCTTGTACAATGAGCAGTTCTTC
J: TRBJ2-5; D: TRBD1; V: TRBV20-1; size: few; CDR3: CSAYRGQGAETQYF; DNA: TGCAGTGCTTACCGCGGACAGGGAGCGGAGACCCAGTACTTC
J: TRBJ1-2; D: TRBD1; V: TRBV27; size: .; CDR3: CASSLFRTGDYGYTF; DNA: TGTGCCAGCAGTTTATTCCGGACAGGAGACTATGGCTACACCTTC
J: TRBJ2-2; D: .; V: TRBV19; size: few; CDR3: CASSPDSSSGELFF; DNA: TGTGCCAGTAGTCCGGACAGTTCATCCGGGGAGCTGTTTTTT
J: TRBJ2-3; D: .; V: TRBV5-5; size: few; CDR3: CASSFPKTGPRADTQYF; DNA: TGTGCCAGCAGCTTTCCTAAGACAGGCCCTCGGGCAGATACGCAGTATTTT
J: TRBJ2-2; D: .; V: TRBV11-2; size: few; CDR3: CASSLDHVRYTGELFF; DNA: TGTGCCAGCAGCTTAGATCATGTCCGATACACCGGGGAGCTGTTTTTT
J: TRBJ2-2; D: TRBD1; V: TRBV24-1; size: few; CDR3: CATHPGQGNPGELFF; DNA: TGTGCCACCCATCCAGGACAGGGGAATCCCGGGGAGCTGTTTTTT
J: TRBJ1-2; D: .; V: TRBV12-3/TRBV12-4; size: many; CDR3: CASSLGIVGYGYTF; DNA: TGTGCCAGCAGTTTAGGGATAGTCGGATATGGCTACACCTTC
J: TRBJ2-7; D: .; V: TRBV9; size: few; CDR3: CASSVGDSAGEQYF; DNA: TGTGCCAGCAGCGTAGGAGACTCCGCGGGCGAGCAGTACTTC